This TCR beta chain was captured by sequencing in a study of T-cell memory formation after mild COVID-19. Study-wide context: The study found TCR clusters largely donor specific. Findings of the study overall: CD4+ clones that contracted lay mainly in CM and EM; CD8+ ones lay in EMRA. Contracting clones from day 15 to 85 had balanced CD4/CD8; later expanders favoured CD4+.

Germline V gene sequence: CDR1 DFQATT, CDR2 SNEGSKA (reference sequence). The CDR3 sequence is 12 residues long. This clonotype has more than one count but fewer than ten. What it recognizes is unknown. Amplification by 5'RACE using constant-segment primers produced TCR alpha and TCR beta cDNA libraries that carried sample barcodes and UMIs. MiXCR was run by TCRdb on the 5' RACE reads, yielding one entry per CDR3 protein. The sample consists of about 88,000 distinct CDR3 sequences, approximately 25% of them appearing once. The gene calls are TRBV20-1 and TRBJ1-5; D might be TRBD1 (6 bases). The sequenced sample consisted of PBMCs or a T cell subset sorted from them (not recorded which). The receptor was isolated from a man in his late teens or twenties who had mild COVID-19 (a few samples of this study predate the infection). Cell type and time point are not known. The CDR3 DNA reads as TGCAGGGCGGGAGGGGGGAATCAGCCCCAGCATTTT. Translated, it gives CRAGGGNQPQHF.